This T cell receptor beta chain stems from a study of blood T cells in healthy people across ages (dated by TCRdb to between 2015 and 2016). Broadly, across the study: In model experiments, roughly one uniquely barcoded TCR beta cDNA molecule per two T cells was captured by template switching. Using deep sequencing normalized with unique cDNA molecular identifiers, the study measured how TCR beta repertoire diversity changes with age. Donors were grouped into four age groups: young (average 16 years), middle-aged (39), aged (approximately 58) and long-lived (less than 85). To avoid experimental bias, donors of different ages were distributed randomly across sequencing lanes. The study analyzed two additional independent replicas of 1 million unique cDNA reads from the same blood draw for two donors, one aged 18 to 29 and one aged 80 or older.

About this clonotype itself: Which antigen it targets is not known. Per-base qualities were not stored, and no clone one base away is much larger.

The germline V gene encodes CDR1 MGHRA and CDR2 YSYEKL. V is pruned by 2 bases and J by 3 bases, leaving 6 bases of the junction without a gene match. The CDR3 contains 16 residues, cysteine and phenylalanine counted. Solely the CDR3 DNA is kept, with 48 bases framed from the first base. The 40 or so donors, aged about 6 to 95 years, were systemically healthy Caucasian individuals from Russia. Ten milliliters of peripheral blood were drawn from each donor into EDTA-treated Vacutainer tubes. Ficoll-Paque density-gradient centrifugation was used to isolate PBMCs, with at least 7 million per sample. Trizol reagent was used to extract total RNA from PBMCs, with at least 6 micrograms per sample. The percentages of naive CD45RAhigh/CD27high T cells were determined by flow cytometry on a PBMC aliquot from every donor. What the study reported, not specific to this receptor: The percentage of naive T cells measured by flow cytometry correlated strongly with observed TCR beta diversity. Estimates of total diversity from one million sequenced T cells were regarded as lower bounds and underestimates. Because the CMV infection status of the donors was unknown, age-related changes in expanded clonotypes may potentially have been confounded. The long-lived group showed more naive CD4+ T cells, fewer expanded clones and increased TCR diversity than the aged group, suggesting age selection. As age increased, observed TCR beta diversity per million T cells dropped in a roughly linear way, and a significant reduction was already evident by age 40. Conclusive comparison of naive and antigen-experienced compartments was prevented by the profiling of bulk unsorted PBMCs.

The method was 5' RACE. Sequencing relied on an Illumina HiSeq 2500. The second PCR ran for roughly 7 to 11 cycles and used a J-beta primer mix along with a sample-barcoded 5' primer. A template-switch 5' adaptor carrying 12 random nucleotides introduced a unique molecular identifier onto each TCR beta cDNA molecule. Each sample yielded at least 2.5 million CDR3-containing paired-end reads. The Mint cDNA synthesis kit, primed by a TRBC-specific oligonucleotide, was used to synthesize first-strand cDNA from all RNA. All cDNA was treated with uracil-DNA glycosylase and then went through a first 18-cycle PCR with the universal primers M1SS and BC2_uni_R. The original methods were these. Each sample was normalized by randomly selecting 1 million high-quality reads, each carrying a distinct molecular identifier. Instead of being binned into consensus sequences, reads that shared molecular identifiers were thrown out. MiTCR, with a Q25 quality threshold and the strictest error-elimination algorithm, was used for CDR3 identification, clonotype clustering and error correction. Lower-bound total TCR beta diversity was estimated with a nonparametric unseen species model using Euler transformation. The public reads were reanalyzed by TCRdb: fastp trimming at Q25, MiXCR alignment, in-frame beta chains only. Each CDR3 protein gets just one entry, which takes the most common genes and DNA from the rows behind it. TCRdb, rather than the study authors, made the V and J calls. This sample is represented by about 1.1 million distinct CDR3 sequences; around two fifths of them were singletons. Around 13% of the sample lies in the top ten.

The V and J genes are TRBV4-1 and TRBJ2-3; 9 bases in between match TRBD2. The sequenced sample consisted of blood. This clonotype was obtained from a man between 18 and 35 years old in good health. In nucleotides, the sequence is TGCGCCAGCAGCCAACGTCTTAGCGGGGGTACAGATACGCAGTATTTT. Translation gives CASSQRLSGGTDTQYF.